A selection of T cell receptor beta chains follows, all from one sample in a study of T-cell memory formation after mild COVID-19. MiXCR, applied by TCRdb to the 5' RACE reads, yields one record per CDR3 protein. This sample has 95,000 to 120,000 distinct CDR3 sequences, with 20% to 25% found just once. The sequenced sample consisted of PBMCs or a T cell subset sorted from them (not recorded which). Receptors were obtained from a man aged 18 to 35 who had mild COVID-19 (a few samples of this study predate the infection). Cell type and time point are not known. The CDR3 runs from the conserved cysteine through the conserved F or W. A D gene is named only where the DNA matches it firmly. The size field is filled for only some rows; it gives once, few, many or a size class.

j_gene: TRBJ2-5
d_gene: .
abundance: few
v_gene: TRBV12-3/TRBV12-4
CDR3nt: TGTGCCAGCAGTTTGGCGGAGGGAGAGACCCAGTACTTC
CDR3aa: CASSLAEGETQYF

j_gene: TRBJ2-1
d_gene: .
abundance: few
v_gene: TRBV4-3
CDR3nt: TGCGCCAGCAGCCAAGCGGGGGGCAGCAATGAGCAGTTCTTC
CDR3aa: CASSQAGGSNEQFF

j_gene: TRBJ1-6
d_gene: .
abundance: many
v_gene: TRBV6-1
CDR3nt: TGTGCCAGCCCCGCTAAGGACGGCGAAAATTCACCCCTCCACTTT
CDR3aa: CASPAKDGENSPLHF

j_gene: TRBJ1-6
d_gene: TRBD1
abundance: few
v_gene: TRBV5-6
CDR3nt: TGTGCCAGCAGCTTGCAGGGGGCGAGTTCACCCCTCCACTTT
CDR3aa: CASSLQGASSPLHF

j_gene: TRBJ2-1
d_gene: TRBD2
abundance: .
v_gene: TRBV7-3
CDR3nt: TGTGCCAGCAGCTCCCATAGCGGGGGGAACAATGAGCAGTTCTTC
CDR3aa: CASSSHSGGNNEQFF

j_gene: TRBJ1-2
d_gene: .
abundance: .
v_gene: TRBV6-2/TRBV6-3
CDR3nt: TGTGCCAGCAGTTACTCGCCAATAGGTGGCTACACCTTC
CDR3aa: CASSYSPIGGYTF

j_gene: TRBJ2-3
d_gene: .
abundance: few
v_gene: TRBV3-1
CDR3nt: TGTGCCAGCAGCCCGATTTTATCAAATCAGGGCTTTAGCACAGATACGCAGTATTTT
CDR3aa: CASSPILSNQGFSTDTQYF

j_gene: TRBJ2-5
d_gene: .
abundance: few
v_gene: TRBV15
CDR3nt: TGTGCCACCAGCAGAGATCCAGGAGGAGAAAAGGGAGAGACCCAGTACTTC
CDR3aa: CATSRDPGGEKGETQYF

j_gene: TRBJ2-7
d_gene: TRBD1
abundance: many
v_gene: TRBV20-1
CDR3nt: TGCAGTGCCCCCGACAGGGACCTCGAGCAGTACTTC
CDR3aa: CSAPDRDLEQYF

j_gene: TRBJ1-1
d_gene: .
abundance: few
v_gene: TRBV20-1
CDR3nt: TGCAGTGCTAGCGGGCCGTACAACACTGAAGCTTTCTTT
CDR3aa: CSASGPYNTEAFF

j_gene: TRBJ2-1
d_gene: TRBD1
abundance: .
v_gene: TRBV7-6
CDR3nt: TGTGCCAGCGGCGAACGCCAGGCCGGGACAGCATACAATGAGCAGTTCTTC
CDR3aa: CASGERQAGTAYNEQFF

j_gene: TRBJ2-1
d_gene: .
abundance: .
v_gene: TRBV6-1
CDR3nt: TGTGCCAGCAGGGGAGCCGGGACCCACAATGAGCAGTTCTTC
CDR3aa: CASRGAGTHNEQFF

j_gene: TRBJ2-7
d_gene: TRBD1
abundance: few
v_gene: TRBV12-3/TRBV12-4
CDR3nt: TGTGCCAGCAGACGAGGGACAGGGCTTCTGGAGCAGTACTTC
CDR3aa: CASRRGTGLLEQYF

j_gene: TRBJ2-3
d_gene: .
abundance: .
v_gene: TRBV11-2
CDR3nt: TGTGCCAGCAGCTTCGACTCGTCTGGCACAGATACGCAGTATTTT
CDR3aa: CASSFDSSGTDTQYF

j_gene: TRBJ1-1
d_gene: .
abundance: .
v_gene: TRBV20-1
CDR3nt: TGCAGTGCTAGGGCTACTTTGAACACTGAAGCTTTCTTT
CDR3aa: CSARATLNTEAFF

j_gene: TRBJ2-5
d_gene: .
abundance: .
v_gene: TRBV5-5
CDR3nt: TGTGCCAGCACCCCCTCAGGGGTGACGGTCCAAGAGACCCAGTACTTC
CDR3aa: CASTPSGVTVQETQYF

j_gene: TRBJ2-1
d_gene: TRBD1
abundance: .
v_gene: TRBV12-3/TRBV12-4
CDR3nt: TGTGCCAGCAGACCGGGACAGGTCCATGAGCAGTTCTTC
CDR3aa: CASRPGQVHEQFF

j_gene: TRBJ1-1
d_gene: .
abundance: .
v_gene: TRBV4-1
CDR3nt: TGCGCCAGCAGCCAAGAACCGGGCGGAGGGGAAGCTTTCTTT
CDR3aa: CASSQEPGGGEAFF

j_gene: TRBJ2-1
d_gene: TRBD1
abundance: few
v_gene: TRBV5-1
CDR3nt: TGCGCCAGCAGCCCGACCTGGGTAGACCGGGACAGGATCTACAATGAGCAGTTCTTC
CDR3aa: CASSPTWVDRDRIYNEQFF

j_gene: TRBJ2-1
d_gene: .
abundance: few
v_gene: TRBV4-3
CDR3nt: TGCGCCAGCAGCCAAGAGTTCCAGGGGGAGGTGTACAATGAGCAGTTCTTC
CDR3aa: CASSQEFQGEVYNEQFF

j_gene: TRBJ1-2
d_gene: .
abundance: once
v_gene: TRBV5-1
CDR3nt: TGCGCCAGCAGCTCCGGGGATGAACGGCCCTACTATGGCTACACCTTC
CDR3aa: CASSSGDERPYYGYTF

j_gene: TRBJ1-1
d_gene: .
abundance: few
v_gene: TRBV20-1
CDR3nt: TGCAGTGCTAGAGATTCCGACAGGAACACTGAAGCTTTCTTT
CDR3aa: CSARDSDRNTEAFF

j_gene: TRBJ1-5
d_gene: .
abundance: few
v_gene: TRBV11-2
CDR3nt: TGTGCCAGCAGCTTAGGTTGGGGGGGGCGCGCTCAGCCCCAGCATTTT
CDR3aa: CASSLGWGGRAQPQHF

j_gene: TRBJ2-1
d_gene: TRBD1
abundance: .
v_gene: TRBV28
CDR3nt: TGTGCCAGCAGTTTTGAAGGGGGCTGGGATGAGCAGTTCTTC
CDR3aa: CASSFEGGWDEQFF

j_gene: TRBJ2-4
d_gene: .
abundance: .
v_gene: TRBV6-2/TRBV6-3
CDR3nt: TGTGCCAGCAGTTACCCATCGGGCATTCAGTACTTC
CDR3aa: CASSYPSGIQYF

j_gene: TRBJ2-1
d_gene: .
abundance: .
v_gene: TRBV28
CDR3nt: TGTGCCAGAGGACAGCCTGTTTTGGGGGAGCAGTTCTTC
CDR3aa: CARGQPVLGEQFF

j_gene: TRBJ1-2
d_gene: .
abundance: .
v_gene: TRBV5-6
CDR3nt: TGTGCCAGCAGCTTGTCTTACGGATCTAACTATGGCTACACCTTC
CDR3aa: CASSLSYGSNYGYTF

j_gene: TRBJ1-2
d_gene: .
abundance: few
v_gene: TRBV5-5
CDR3nt: TGTGCCAGCAGCTTCCCCTCGCGCGGCGACTATGGCTACACCTTC
CDR3aa: CASSFPSRGDYGYTF